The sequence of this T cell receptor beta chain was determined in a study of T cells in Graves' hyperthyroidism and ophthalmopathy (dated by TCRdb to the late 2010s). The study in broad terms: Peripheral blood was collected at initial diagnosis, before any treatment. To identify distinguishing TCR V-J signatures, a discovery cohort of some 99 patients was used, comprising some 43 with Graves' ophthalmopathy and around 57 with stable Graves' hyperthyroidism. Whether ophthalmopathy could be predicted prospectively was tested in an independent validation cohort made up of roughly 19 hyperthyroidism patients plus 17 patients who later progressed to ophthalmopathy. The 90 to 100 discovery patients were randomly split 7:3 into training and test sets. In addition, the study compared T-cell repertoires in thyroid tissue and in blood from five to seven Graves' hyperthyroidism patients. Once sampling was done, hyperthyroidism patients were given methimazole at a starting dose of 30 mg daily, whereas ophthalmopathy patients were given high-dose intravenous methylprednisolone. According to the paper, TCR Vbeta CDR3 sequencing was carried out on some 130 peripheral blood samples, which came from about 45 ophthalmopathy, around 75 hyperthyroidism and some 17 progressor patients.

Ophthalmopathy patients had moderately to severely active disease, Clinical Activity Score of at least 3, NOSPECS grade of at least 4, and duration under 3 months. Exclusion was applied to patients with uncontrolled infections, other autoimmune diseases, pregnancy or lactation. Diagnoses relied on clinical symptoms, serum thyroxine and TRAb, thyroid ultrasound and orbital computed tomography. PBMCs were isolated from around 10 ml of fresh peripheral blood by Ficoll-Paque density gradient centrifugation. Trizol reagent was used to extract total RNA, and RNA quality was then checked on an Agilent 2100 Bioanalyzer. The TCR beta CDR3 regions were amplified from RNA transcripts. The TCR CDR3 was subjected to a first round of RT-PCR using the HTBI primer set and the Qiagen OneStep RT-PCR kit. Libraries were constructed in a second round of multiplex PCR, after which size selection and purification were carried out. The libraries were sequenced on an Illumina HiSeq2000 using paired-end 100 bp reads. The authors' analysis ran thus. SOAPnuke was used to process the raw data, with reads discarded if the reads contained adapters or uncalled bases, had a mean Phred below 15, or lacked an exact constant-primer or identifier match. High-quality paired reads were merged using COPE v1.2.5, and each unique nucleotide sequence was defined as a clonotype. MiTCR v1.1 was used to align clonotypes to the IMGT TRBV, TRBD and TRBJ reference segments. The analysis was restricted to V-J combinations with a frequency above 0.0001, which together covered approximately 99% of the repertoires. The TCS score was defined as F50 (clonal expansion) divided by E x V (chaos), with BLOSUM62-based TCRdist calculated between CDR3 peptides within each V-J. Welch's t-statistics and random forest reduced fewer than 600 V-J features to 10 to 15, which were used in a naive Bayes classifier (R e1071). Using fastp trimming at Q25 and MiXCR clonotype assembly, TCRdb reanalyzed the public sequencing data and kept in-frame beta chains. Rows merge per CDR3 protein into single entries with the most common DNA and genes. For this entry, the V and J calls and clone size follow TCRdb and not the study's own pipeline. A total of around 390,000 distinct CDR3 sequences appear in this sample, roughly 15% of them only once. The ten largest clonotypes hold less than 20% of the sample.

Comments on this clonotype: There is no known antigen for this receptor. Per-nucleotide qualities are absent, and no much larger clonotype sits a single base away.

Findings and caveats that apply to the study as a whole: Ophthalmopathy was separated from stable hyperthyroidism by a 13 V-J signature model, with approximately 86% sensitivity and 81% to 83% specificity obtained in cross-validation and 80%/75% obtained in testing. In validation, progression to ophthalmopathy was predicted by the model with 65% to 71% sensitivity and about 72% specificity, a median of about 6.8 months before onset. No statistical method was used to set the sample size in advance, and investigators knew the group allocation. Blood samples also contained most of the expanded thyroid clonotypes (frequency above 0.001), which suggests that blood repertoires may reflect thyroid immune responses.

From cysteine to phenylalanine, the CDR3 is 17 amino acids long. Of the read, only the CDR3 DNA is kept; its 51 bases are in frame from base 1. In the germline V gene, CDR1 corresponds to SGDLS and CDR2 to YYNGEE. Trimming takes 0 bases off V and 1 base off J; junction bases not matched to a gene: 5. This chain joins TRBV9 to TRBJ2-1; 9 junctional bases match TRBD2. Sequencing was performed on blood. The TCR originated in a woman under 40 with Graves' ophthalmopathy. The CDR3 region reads CASSVEGSGGSYNEQFF. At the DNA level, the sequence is TGTGCCAGCAGCGTAGAGGGTAGCGGGGGTTCCTACAATGAGCAGTTCTTC.